The T cell receptor beta chain described here comes from a study of type 1 regulatory T cells (dated by TCRdb to 2020 to 2023). With respect to the entire study: An in vitro protocol by which a Tr1-enriched, alloantigen-specific CD4 T cell product named T-allo10 was generated was characterized in the study. T-allo10 was being evaluated clinically in patients with hematological malignancies who were receiving allogeneic hematopoietic stem cell transplantation.

Specificity for host alloantigens, anergy, and the capacity for alloantigen-specific suppression were described as properties of donor-derived T-allo10 cells. CDR1 and CDR2, looked up from the germline V gene, are MNHNS and SASEGT. From the cysteine up to the phenylalanine, the CDR3 has a length of 16 residues. Solely the CDR3 DNA is kept, with 48 bases framed from the first base. Germline trimming amounts to 7 bases on V and 6 bases on J, with 13 as the count of junction bases outside the gene matches. The reads were generated on an Illumina MiSeq. TCRdb trimmed the raw reads at Q25, called clones with MiXCR and kept productive beta chains. Here each entry gathers all rows of one CDR3 protein and keeps the most common genes and DNA. The sample records 5,500 to 7,000 distinct CDR3 sequences, roughly 27% of which are singletons. About 7.8% of the sample belongs to the ten largest clones. Of note for this clonotype: Its antigen has not been determined. One base away there is no much larger clone; base qualities are not given.

The sequenced sample was cultured T cells, either the whole culture or a sorted T cell fraction (not recorded which). In the paper's terms, the cell subset or site label means: Tr1-enriched cell product generated in vitro against host alloantigens. This sequence uses TRBV6-1 and TRBJ2-2; 8 middle bases align to TRBD2. The sequence was collected from a human donor in good health. In nucleotide form, the sequence is TGTGCCAGCACCAGAAGCGGGACTAGAATGTCCGGGGAGCTGTTTTTT. Protein translation: CASTRSGTRMSGELFF.